This T cell receptor (beta chain) comes out of a study of blood T cell repertoires in COVID-19. Study overall: COVID-19 samples collected from the United States, Italy and Spain covered acute and convalescent phases.

Original analysis: Counts of nucleated cells, estimated from reference gene primer amplification, were obtained. Only in-frame clones appear in the TCRdb table, and some are missing; sequencing was by immunoSEQ multiplex PCR. That table furnishes V, J and clone size, whereas the DNA furnished D and trimming. The table has fewer than 200,000 clones, 65% to 90% seen once. The CDR3 is made up of 18 amino acids. The clonotype was recovered from a man aged 50 or older who had recovered from COVID-19. The sample comprised PBMCs or T cells enriched from blood (not recorded which). V and J are TRBV21-1 and TRBJ1-4; TRBD1, the D gene given by the table, was not confirmed from the DNA. TRBV21-1 is annotated as a pseudogene. As DNA, the CDR3 is TGTGCCAGCAAAGGCCCGGGACAGGGAAGGTTTGAGGATGAAAAACTGTTTTTT. Amino acids: CASKGPGQGRFEDEKLFF.